The 26 T cell receptor beta chains in this list originate from one sample, sequenced in a study of blood T cell repertoires in COVID-19. The repertoire was sequenced with immunoSEQ multiplex PCR; TCRdb's copy has only in-frame clones and lacks some. The table has tens of thousands of clones, 86% seen once. The sequenced sample was peripheral blood. Receptors were obtained from a man in his thirties or forties with acute or convalescent COVID-19.

V is TRBV9 and J is TRBJ2-1; a weak D match, TRBD2 (6 bases). This CDR3 is built from 18 residues. Germline CDR1 is SGDLS and CDR2 is YYNGEE. Between the trimmed V and J ends, which lost 4 bases and 0 bases, there was a span of 20 bases. The CDR3 DNA sequence: TGTGCCAGCAGCCCCGGGGACTTTCAATTGAGCTCCTACAATGAGCAGTTCTTC. Translating it yields CASSPGDFQLSSYNEQFF.

V usage is TRBV2 and J usage is TRBJ2-2; a weak D match, TRBD2 (7 bases). Germline loops: CDR1 SNHLY, CDR2 FYNNEI. This CDR3 comprises 15 residues. The V end lost 6 bases, the J end lost 2 bases, and 13 bases lay between the germline ends. In nucleotides, the CDR3 is TGTGCCAGCAGGTTGGGGGGGCTTAACACCGGGGAGCTGTTTTTT. Translated, it gives CASRLGGLNTGELFF.

The chain carries TRBV7-9 and TRBJ1-4; TRBD1 aligns across 10 bases. V was pared by 4 bases and J by 4 bases, with 6 bases of the junction left unmatched. The CDR3 consists of 16 residues. Looked up from germline, CDR1 is SEHNR and CDR2 is FQNEAQ (reference sequence). CDR3 amino acids: CASSSTGGDLNEKLFF. CDR3 in DNA: TGTGCCAGCAGCTCGACAGGGGGCGACCTTAATGAAAAACTGTTTTTT.

CDR3 bases: TGTGCCAGCAGCCCCTGGGACAGGGAACGGGAGCAGTACTTC. Its protein is CASSPWDREREQYF. The genes are TRBV11-2 and TRBJ2-7; 9 bases agree with TRBD1. The junction had 9 bases not matched to a gene; V was cut back by 5 bases and J by 7 bases. Germline V gene lookup returns CDR1 SGHAT and CDR2 FQNNGV. The CDR3 is 14 residues long. Combining the CDR3 with reference TRBV11-2 and TRBJ2-7 gives the whole variable domain EAGVAQSPRYKIIEKRQSVAFWCNPISGHATLYWYQQILGQGPKLLIQFQNNGVVDDSQLPKDRFSAERLKGVDSTLKIQPAKLEDSAVYLCASSPWDREREQYFGPGTRLTVT.

The chain employs TRBV4-2 and TRBJ2-2; D might be TRBD1 (5 bases). Trimming shortened V by 0 bases and J by 0 bases, and 8 bases separated the two germline ends. The CDR3 covers 16 residues. The germline V gene has CDR1 LGHNA and CDR2 YNFKEQ. The CDR3 loop is CASSQDLQANTGELFF. In nucleotides, the CDR3 is TGTGCCAGCAGCCAAGATCTACAGGCGAACACCGGGGAGCTGTTTTTT.

In DNA, the CDR3 is TGTGCCAGCAGCTCCGGGACAGATAACTATGGCTACACCTTC. Translating gives CASSSGTDNYGYTF. The V gene is TRBV6-5, the J gene TRBJ1-2; 7 bases line up with TRBD1. CDR1 is MNHEY, CDR2 SVGAGI, per germline. This CDR3 contains 14 residues. Unmatched junction bases numbered 5, after V lost 6 bases and J lost 1 base.

The chain combines TRBV5-6 with TRBJ1-6, with 7 bases fitting TRBD1. V shed 3 bases and J 6 bases; nucleotides not matched to a gene: 9. Germline values: CDR1 SGHDT, CDR2 YYEEEE. The CDR3 runs to 16 residues. The CDR3 region is CASSSRPGQINSPLHF. The CDR3 DNA follows: TGTGCCAGCAGCTCCCGTCCGGGACAGATTAATTCACCCCTCCACTTT. The full variable domain, with the rest looked up from reference TRBV5-6 and TRBJ1-6, is DAGVTQSPTHLIKTRGQQVTLRCSPKSGHDTVSWYQQALGQGPQFIFQYYEEEERQRGNFPDRFSGHQFPNYSSELNVNALLLGDSALYLCASSSRPGQINSPLHFGNGTRLTVT.

The V call is TRBV13, the J call TRBJ2-4, with 11 bases aligning to TRBD1. With V trimmed by 0 bases and J by 0 bases, 10 bases remained unmatched. The CDR3 totals 20 residues. Per germline, CDR1 PRHDT and CDR2 FYEKMQ (reference sequence). The CDR3 here is CASSLGWGTGGVLAKNIQYF. CDR3 DNA: TGTGCCAGCAGCTTAGGCTGGGGGACAGGGGGTGTACTAGCCAAAAACATTCAGTACTTC.

The chain employs TRBV5-4 and TRBJ2-5; 7 bases match TRBD1. The germline gives CDR1 SGHNT, CDR2 YYREEE (reference sequence). After removal of 4 bases from V and 3 bases from J, the junction contained 6 bases not matched to a gene. This CDR3 spans 14 amino acids. The CDR3: CASSASTGEETQYF. For the CDR3, the DNA is TGTGCCAGCAGCGCGAGCACAGGGGAAGAGACCCAGTACTTC.

The V and J genes are TRBV6-5 and TRBJ2-5; D not certain. Trimming took 5 bases from V and 1 from J, leaving 14 bases between them. Germline-derived CDR1 and CDR2 are MNHEY and SVGAGI. The CDR3 sequence is 15 residues long. The CDR3 spells CASSRSVQVQETQYF. In DNA form, the CDR3 reads TGTGCCAGCAGTCGCTCGGTGCAGGTCCAAGAGACCCAGTACTTC.

This chain joins TRBV18 and TRBJ2-5; D is undetermined. CDR1 is KGHSH, CDR2 LQKENI, per germline. The CDR3 is made up of 14 amino acids. Trimming took 0 bases from V and 3 from J, leaving 8 bases between them. The CDR3 DNA is TGTGCCAGCTCACCACCTGCGACAAAAGAGACCCAGTACTTC. Protein sequence: CASSPPATKETQYF.

This chain connects TRBV7-8 to TRBJ2-7; TRBD2 matches at 7 bases. This CDR3 is built from 13 residues. Germline assignment: CDR1 SGHVS and CDR2 FQNEAQ. V trimming: 5 bases; J trimming: 3 bases; junction bases outside the gene matches: 4. The CDR3 nucleotides are TGTGCCAGCAGCCCCGGGACTATCTACGAGCAGTACGTC. Residues: CASSPGTIYEQYV.

Written as DNA, the CDR3 is TGTGCCAGCAGCTTTCGGGGTCAGCCCCAGCATTTT. Encoded protein: CASSFRGQPQHF. The rearrangement uses TRBV7-6 and TRBJ1-5; D ambiguous. V lost 3 bases and J 6 bases, leaving 6 bases between the germline ends. There are 12 residues in the CDR3. CDR1 is SGHVS, CDR2 FNYEAQ, per germline.

This chain links TRBV4-1 with TRBJ1-1, with D perhaps TRBD1 (6 bases). The germline V gene has CDR1 MGHRA and CDR2 YSYEKL. V was trimmed by 1 base and J by 5 bases, leaving 11 bases between them. The CDR3 sequence is 14 residues long. The DNA for the CDR3 is TGCGCCAGCAGCCAAGTAGGGGGTTGGACTGAAGCTTTCTTT. Residues: CASSQVGGWTEAFF.

This chain connects TRBV7-8 to TRBJ1-2; 8 bases are a match to TRBD1. This CDR3 is built from 15 residues. Germline loops: CDR1 SGHVS, CDR2 FQNEAQ. The V and J ends lost 3 bases and 3 bases, in that order; junction bases with no gene match: 6. CDR3 loop: CASSLMAGGYYGYTF. The CDR3 DNA reads as TGTGCCAGCAGCTTGATGGCAGGGGGCTACTATGGCTACACCTTC.

The CDR3 coding sequence is TGTGCCAGCAGTGCTAGCGGGAGGGTCGGGGAGCAGTACTTC. Residues: CASSASGRVGEQYF. This chain connects TRBV27 to TRBJ2-7, with 12 bases that match TRBD2. Per germline, CDR1 MNHEY and CDR2 SMNVEV (reference sequence). CDR3 length: 14 residues. The V gene end was trimmed by 5 bases and the J gene end by 7 bases; junction bases not matched to a gene: 6.

J is TRBJ1-1 and V is TRBV19; D is undetermined. The germline V gene encodes CDR1 LNHDA and CDR2 SQIVND (reference sequence). V lost 1 base and J lost 7, with 7 bases in between. The CDR3 has 12 residues. The CDR3 is CASSIGHREAFF. CDR3 coding DNA: TGTGCCAGTAGTATAGGACACCGTGAAGCTTTCTTT. Full variable domain (outside the CDR3, taken from reference TRBV19 and TRBJ1-1): DGGITQSPKYLFRKEGQNVTLSCEQNLNHDAMYWYRQDPGQGLRLIYYSQIVNDFQKGDIAEGYSVSREKKESFPLTVTSAQKNPTAFYLCASSIGHREAFFGQGTRLTVV.

The chain combines TRBV19 with TRBJ2-2, with D tentatively TRBD1 (6 bases). V lost 6 bases and J lost 0, with 17 bases in between. The CDR3 has 17 residues. From germline, CDR1 is LNHDA and CDR2 SQIVND (reference sequence). The CDR3 here is CASRVGVGAANTGELFF. CDR3 DNA sequence: TGTGCCAGTAGAGTCGGGGTGGGGGCCGCGAACACCGGGGAGCTGTTTTTT.

The chain combines TRBV5-1 with TRBJ2-3; D perhaps matches TRBD2 (6 bases). The CDR3 is 15 residues long. V dropped 7 bases and J dropped 0 bases, with 15 bases sitting between them. Germline CDR1 is SGHRS and CDR2 is YFSETQ. For the CDR3, the DNA is TGCGCCAGCCGAACGGGCGGGGTCAGCACAGATACGCAGTATTTT. This sequence encodes CASRTGGVSTDTQYF.

The chain couples TRBV7-9 to TRBJ1-2, with 10 bases identical to TRBD1. Germline CDR1 is SEHNR and CDR2 is FQNEAQ (reference sequence). The CDR3 loop spans 15 amino acids. V gave up 5 bases and J gave up 4 bases; unmatched junction bases: 7. The CDR3 bases are TGTGCCAGCAGCCCCGACAGGGGGCAGATCTATGGCTACACCTTC. This encodes CASSPDRGQIYGYTF.

The CDR3 DNA is TGCGCCAGCAGCCCCGACGGATTGGAGGCCAAAAACATTCAGTACTTC. Protein sequence: CASSPDGLEAKNIQYF. The rearrangement joins TRBV4-3 to TRBJ2-4; D gene unclear. CDR3 size: 16 residues. Looked up from germline, CDR1 is LGHNA and CDR2 is YSLEER. V was trimmed by 4 bases and J by 1 base, leaving 14 bases between them.

The chain couples TRBV20-1 to TRBJ2-7; D is ambiguous. CDR1 and CDR2 (germline): DFQATT, SNEGSKA (reference sequence). The CDR3 is 11 amino acids. V lost 2 bases and J lost 7, with 9 bases in between. The CDR3 protein is CSARPMLEQYF. The CDR3 coding sequence is TGCAGTGCTAGACCAATGTTGGAGCAGTACTTC.

V gene TRBV19 combines with J gene TRBJ1-1; D possibly corresponds to TRBD1 (6 bases). V was shortened by 6 bases and J by 5 bases, with 19 bases between the two germline ends. Germline CDR1 reads LNHDA; CDR2 reads SQIVND (reference sequence). This CDR3 is 15 amino acids long. CDR3 protein: CASRGGTYRETEAFF. The CDR3, as DNA: TGTGCCAGTAGGGGGGGGACCTACAGGGAGACTGAAGCTTTCTTT.

The V call is TRBV6-6, the J call TRBJ1-3, with a tentative D call TRBD1 (5 bases). CDR3 length equals 16 residues. The ends were cut back, 0 bases at V and 1 base at J, with 10 bases in the middle. CDR1 and CDR2 (germline): MNHNY, SVGAGI (reference sequence). In DNA form, the CDR3 reads TGTGCCAGCAGTTACTCCACCGGGGGGTCTGGAAACACCATATATTTT. Residues: CASSYSTGGSGNTIYF.

The gene calls are TRBV27 and TRBJ1-5; a possible D gene is TRBD1 (5 bases). The CDR3 is made up of 13 amino acids. Germline V gene sequence: CDR1 MNHEY, CDR2 SMNVEV (reference sequence). The V and J ends lost 6 bases and 4 bases respectively, with 10 bases between them. Written as DNA, the CDR3 is TGTGCCAGCAGAAAAAACAGGAATCAGCCCCAGCATTTT. Translated, it gives CASRKNRNQPQHF.

The rearrangement links TRBV6-5 to TRBJ1-5, with D tentatively TRBD1 (5 bases). V lost 7 bases, J lost 7 bases, and 14 bases lay in between. CDR1 is MNHEY, CDR2 SVGAGI, per germline. CDR3 length: 13 amino acids. The CDR3 nucleotides read TGTGCCAGCATCCTGACAGAACGGCAGCCCCAGCATTTT. Its translation is CASILTERQPQHF.